This TCR beta chain was sequenced during a study of quantifying T cell responses using KT2 cells. In the study overall: Reverse transcription used primers in the TCR alpha and beta constant regions. The T4 ligation step was estimated to exceed 9% efficiency under optimum conditions. Whole-study results and caveats: Detection of KT2 sequences held at the lowest tested level, about one cell per 100,000 PBMC.

An oligo carrying a UMI was ligated to the cDNA 3' end. First-round PCR used about 4 cycles and beta primers RC1.1 and RC1.2 covering TRBC1 and TRBC2. TCRdb passed the UMI-ligation and nested PCR reads through MiXCR, listing each CDR3 protein once. Here the sample spans 50,000 to 70,000 distinct CDR3 sequences, more than 9% being singletons. Unfractionated PBMC were spiked with known numbers of KT2 clone cells. Different KT2-to-PBMC ratios were created with a constant PBMC count. A remark on this clonotype: The antigen remains unidentified.

Trimming at V came to 6 bases and at J to 4 bases, leaving 10 bases not matched to a gene. The CDR3 is 15 residues long. CDR1 and CDR2 from the germline V gene are MNHEY and SMNVEV (reference sequence). The chain has TRBV27 and TRBJ2-7; 9 bases match TRBD1. The sequencing input was PBMCs spiked with cells of the T cell clone KT2. This sequence was found in a human donor. This CDR3 is CASRPGQGISYEQYF. The CDR3 coding sequence is TGTGCCAGCAGACCGGGACAGGGCATTTCTTACGAGCAGTACTTC.